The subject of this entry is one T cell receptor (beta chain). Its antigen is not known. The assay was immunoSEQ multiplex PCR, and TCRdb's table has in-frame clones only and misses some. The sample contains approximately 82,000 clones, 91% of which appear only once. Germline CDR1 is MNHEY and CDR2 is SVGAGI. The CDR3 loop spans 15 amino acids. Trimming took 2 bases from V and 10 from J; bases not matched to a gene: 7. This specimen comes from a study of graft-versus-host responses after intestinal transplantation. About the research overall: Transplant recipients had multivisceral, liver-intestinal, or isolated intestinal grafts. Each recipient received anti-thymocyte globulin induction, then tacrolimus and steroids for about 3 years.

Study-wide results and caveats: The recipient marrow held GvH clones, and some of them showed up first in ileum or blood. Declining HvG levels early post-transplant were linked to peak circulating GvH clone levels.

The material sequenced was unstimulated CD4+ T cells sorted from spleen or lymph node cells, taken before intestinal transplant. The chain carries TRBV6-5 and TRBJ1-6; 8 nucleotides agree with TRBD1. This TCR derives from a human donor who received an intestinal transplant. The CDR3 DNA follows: TGTGCCAGCAGTTACGACAGGGGCAACGGGTCACCCCTCCACTTT. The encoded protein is CASSYDRGNGSPLHF.